These 31 T cell receptor beta chains were sequenced from one sample in a study of blood T cell repertoires in COVID-19. The protocol was immunoSEQ multiplex PCR, while the TCRdb copy is restricted to in-frame clones and leaves out a portion. This table holds roughly 100,000 clones, about two thirds found once. Material for sequencing was peripheral blood. These receptors all stem from a human donor with acute or convalescent COVID-19. The donor label of this sample is uncertain.

The chain carries TRBV15 and TRBJ2-7; D is unclear. The CDR3 sequence is 14 residues long. Germline CDR1 and CDR2: LNHNV and YYDKDF (reference sequence). V lost 5 bases and J 4 bases, leaving 15 bases between the germline ends. This chain's CDR3 is CATSSRNVHYEQYV. The CDR3 region has the DNA TGTGCCACCAGCTCGAGAAACGTGCATTACGAGCAGTACGTC.

This chain uses TRBV12-5 with TRBJ1-3, with 7 bases identical to TRBD1. This CDR3 is built from 14 residues. Per the germline V gene, CDR1 is LGHNT and CDR2 is FRNRAP. V was clipped by 5 bases and J by 4 bases; unmatched bases: 5. This CDR3 is CASGNRQGGNTIYF. CDR3 coding DNA: TGTGCTAGTGGTAACCGACAGGGAGGAAACACCATATATTTT.

The chain joins TRBV5-1 to TRBJ1-1; D remains ambiguous. The CDR3 sequence is 14 residues long. Germline V CDR1 and CDR2: SGHRS, YFSETQ. With 4 bases removed from V and 4 bases from J, the gap between germline ends came to 14 bases. CDR3 nucleotides: TGCGCCAGCAGCCCGGAATCTAGGTCCACTGAAGCTTTCTTT. Translated: CASSPESRSTEAFF.

The V and J genes are TRBV11-2 and TRBJ2-5; no clear D. CDR3 length: 13 amino acids. The germline V gene has CDR1 SGHAT and CDR2 FQNNGV. The V and J ends lost 0 bases and 0 bases respectively, with 2 bases between them. The CDR3 spells CASSLDYQETQYF. CDR3 sequence (DNA): TGTGCCAGCAGCTTAGACTACCAAGAGACCCAGTACTTC.

The genes are TRBV28 and TRBJ1-5; 10 bases align to TRBD1. CDR3 length equals 14 residues. Per germline, CDR1 MDHEN and CDR2 SYDVKM. V dropped 6 bases and J dropped 7; count of bases not matched to a gene: 6. CDR3 DNA sequence: TGTGCCAGCAGATCGACAGGGGGCGGACAGCCCCAGCATTTT. Its translation is CASRSTGGGQPQHF.

The chain links TRBV7-8 to TRBJ2-1; TRBD2 aligns across 13 bases. The germline gives CDR1 SGHVS, CDR2 FQNEAQ. There are 17 residues in the CDR3. V shed 2 bases, J shed 5 bases, and the junction held 6 bases outside the gene matches. The CDR3 coding sequence is TGTGCCAGCAGCTTAAGACTAGCGGGAGGCTTAAACAATGAGCAGTTCTTC. This encodes CASSLRLAGGLNNEQFF.

V and J are TRBV18 and TRBJ1-4, with D possibly matching TRBD1 (5 bases). V shed 4 bases and J shed 3 bases, with 12 bases lying between them. Germline CDR1 reads KGHSH; CDR2 reads LQKENI. The CDR3 runs 15 residues. This chain's CDR3 is CASSLAGWPNEKLFF. CDR3 DNA: TGTGCCAGCTCACTAGCAGGGTGGCCTAATGAAAAACTGTTTTTT. Full variable domain (remainder filled in from reference TRBV18 and TRBJ1-4): NAGVMQNPRHLVRRRGQEARLRCSPMKGHSHVYWYRQLPEEGLKFMVYLQKENIIDESGMPKERFSAEFPKEGPSILRIQQVVRGDSAAYFCASSLAGWPNEKLFFGSGTQLSVL.

J is TRBJ1-1 and V is TRBV2; weak D call: TRBD1 (5 bases). There are 14 residues in the CDR3. Germline CDR1 SNHLY, CDR2 FYNNEI. With 3 bases removed from V and 5 bases from J, the gap between germline ends came to 13 bases. The CDR3, as DNA: TGTGCCAGCAGTGATCTGGGGGGGGTAACTGAAGCTTTCTTT. It translates to CASSDLGGVTEAFF.

The genes are TRBV7-9 and TRBJ1-2; D perhaps matches TRBD1 (6 bases). Germline values: CDR1 SEHNR, CDR2 FQNEAQ (reference sequence). The V and J ends lost 4 bases and 4 bases respectively, with 16 bases between them. The CDR3 has 15 amino acids. The CDR3 spells CASSSKNRDTYGYTF. CDR3 sequence (DNA): TGTGCCAGCAGCTCTAAGAACCGGGACACCTATGGCTACACCTTC.

The chain links TRBV11-2 to TRBJ1-6; D not certain. The V end lost 4 bases, the J end lost 6 bases, and 10 bases lay between the germline ends. The CDR3 spans 14 residues. Germline V gene sequence: CDR1 SGHAT, CDR2 FQNNGV. CDR3 coding DNA: TGTGCCAGCAGCTCTGCGGAACGTAATTCACCCCTCCACTTT. It is translated as CASSSAERNSPLHF.

The V call is TRBV3-1 (or the pseudogene TRBV3-2), the J call TRBJ1-6; 9 nucleotides agree with TRBD1. Germline values: CDR1 LGHDT, CDR2 YNNKEL (reference sequence). The J segment lost 13 bases and the V segment lost 1 base, leaving 5 bases of the junction unmatched. The CDR3 has 14 amino acids. CDR3 DNA: TGTGCCAGCAGCCAAGCCCGGGACAGGGTCCCCCTCCACTTT. Translating gives CASSQARDRVPLHF.

Here the CDR3 DNA reads TGTGCCAGCAGTTATCGGGGGGCCGGGGAGACCCAGTACTTC. It translates to CASSYRGAGETQYF. The chain employs TRBV6-5 and TRBJ2-5, with a weak D call TRBD2 (7 bases). Germline CDR1 reads MNHEY; CDR2 reads SVGAGI. CDR3 length: 14 amino acids. V was trimmed by 3 bases and J by 5 bases, leaving 13 bases between them.

CDR3 sequence reads: CASSITGGTTFF. The CDR3 bases are TGTGCCAGCAGTATAACAGGGGGTACGACTTTCTTT. The V gene is TRBV2, the J gene TRBJ1-1, with 8 bases fitting TRBD1. The CDR3 sequence is 12 residues long. Germline CDR1 is SNHLY and CDR2 is FYNNEI. The ends lost 5 bases at V and 12 bases at J; junction bases unmatched: 8. Complete variable domain (other parts from reference TRBV2 and TRBJ1-1): EPEVTQTPSHQVTQMGQEVILRCVPISNHLYFYWYRQILGQKVEFLVSFYNNEISEKSEIFDDQFSVERPDGSNFTLKIRSTKLEDSAMYFCASSITGGTTFFGQGTRLTVV.

The V and J genes are TRBV19 and TRBJ1-5, with TRBD1 matching 7 bases. This CDR3 is built from 16 residues. V was clipped by 5 bases and J by 1 base; unmatched bases: 8. CDR1 is LNHDA and CDR2 is SQIVND in the germline V gene (reference sequence). CDR3 nucleotide sequence: TGTGCCAGTAGTGAAGGACAGGTCGCCAGCAATCAGCCCCAGCATTTT. Its translation: CASSEGQVASNQPQHF.

The chain uses TRBV30 and TRBJ1-5; D gene uncertain. The V end lost 3 bases, the J end lost 9 bases, and 15 bases lay between the germline ends. Germline-derived CDR1 and CDR2 are GTSNPN and SVGIG (reference sequence). CDR3 length: 13 amino acids. The CDR3, as DNA: TGTGCCTGGAGCGCCGCGACCAGCGGGCCCCAGCATTTT. This translates into CAWSAATSGPQHF.

At least ten counts were recorded for this clone. The V and J genes are TRBV9 and TRBJ1-6; tentatively, D is TRBD1 (5 bases). V was cut by 4 bases and J by 10 bases, with 15 bases left in between. Germline assignment: CDR1 SGDLS and CDR2 YYNGEE. The CDR3 is made up of 14 amino acids. CDR3 amino acids: CASSLNPGGSPLHF. CDR3 sequence (DNA): TGTGCCAGCAGCCTTAACCCCGGGGGATCACCCCTCCACTTT.

The chain couples TRBV27 to TRBJ2-1; D perhaps matches TRBD1 (6 bases). Germline values: CDR1 MNHEY, CDR2 SMNVEV (reference sequence). The ends were cut back, 6 bases at V and 14 bases at J, with 20 bases in the middle. This CDR3 region has 13 residues. DNA for the CDR3: TGTGCCAGCAGCTACGACAGGCCGACAGCGAAGTTCTTC. Protein product: CASSYDRPTAKFF.

J is TRBJ2-7 and V is TRBV6-5; 7 bases are shared with TRBD1. The CDR3 consists of 14 residues. Germline V gene data show CDR1 as MNHEY and CDR2 as SVGAGI. V lost 5 bases, J lost 5 bases, and 9 bases stayed unmatched. The CDR3 spells CASSNGQARNEQYF. DNA for the CDR3: TGTGCCAGCAGTAATGGACAGGCCCGAAACGAGCAGTACTTC.

V is TRBV5-1 and J is TRBJ1-1; no firm D call. Germline-derived CDR1 and CDR2 are SGHRS and YFSETQ. Trimming removed 0 bases from V and 3 bases from J, with 9 bases in between. CDR3 size: 14 residues. The CDR3 region is CASSLGHVDTEAFF. CDR3 coding DNA: TGCGCCAGCAGCTTGGGTCATGTAGACACTGAAGCTTTCTTT.

This chain links TRBV9 with TRBJ2-3; 9 bases are shared with TRBD2. With V trimmed by 0 bases and J by 0 bases, 2 bases remained unmatched. The CDR3 has 16 residues. The germline V gene encodes CDR1 SGDLS and CDR2 YYNGEE. This CDR3 is CASSVVTSGSTDTQYF. The CDR3 DNA reads TGTGCCAGCAGCGTAGTAACTAGCGGGAGCACAGATACGCAGTATTTT. The full variable domain, rest sourced from reference TRBV9 and TRBJ2-3, is DSGVTQTPKHLITATGQRVTLRCSPRSGDLSVYWYQQSLDQGLQFLIQYYNGEERAKGNILERFSAQQFPDLHSELNLSSLELGDSALYFCASSVVTSGSTDTQYFGPGTRLTVL.

This clone has just a few counts. The gene calls are TRBV9 and TRBJ2-1, with 10 bases aligning to TRBD1. The CDR3 has 17 amino acids. Germline CDR1 reads SGDLS; CDR2 reads YYNGEE. After removal of 4 bases from V and 9 bases from J, the junction contained 16 bases not matched to a gene. The CDR3 nucleotides read TGTGCCAGCAGCTCCCACAGGGGACAGGGGTTTTATGGTGAGCAGTTCTTC. Protein sequence: CASSSHRGQGFYGEQFF.

The chain is built from TRBV21-1 and TRBJ1-1. TRBV21-1 is reported as a pseudogene. CDR3 length equals 16 residues. DNA of the CDR3: TGTGCCAGCAGTCCCGAAGGAGGGAGGGGCTGCACTGAAGCTTTCTTT. This gives the protein CASSPEGGRGCTEAFF.

The chain recombines TRBV3-1 (or the pseudogene TRBV3-2) with TRBJ2-2, with 8 bases identical to TRBD1. Unmatched junction bases numbered 10, after V lost 4 bases and J lost 6 bases. CDR3 length equals 16 residues. Per the germline V gene, CDR1 is LGHDT and CDR2 is YNNKEL (reference sequence). CDR3 in DNA: TGTGCCAGCAGCCCCCGGACAGGGCGGATCCCCGGGGAGCTGTTTTTT. It specifies CASSPRTGRIPGELFF.

The V and J genes are TRBV10-2 and TRBJ1-1; 9 bases line up with TRBD1. The junction had 4 bases not matched to a gene; V was cut back by 6 bases and J by 2 bases. Germline CDR1 is WSHSY and CDR2 is SAAADI. The CDR3 extends over 14 amino acids. CDR3 coding DNA: TGCGCCAGCAGGGGGACAGGGCTTAACACTGAAGCTTTCTTT. Amino acid sequence: CASRGTGLNTEAFF.

The J gene is TRBJ2-1, the V gene TRBV24-1; 13 bases line up with TRBD2. The ends lost 3 bases at V and 6 bases at J; junction bases unmatched: 1. The CDR3 loop spans 15 amino acids. Germline V gene data show CDR1 as KGHDR and CDR2 as SFDVKD. CDR3 DNA sequence: TGTGCCACCAGTGATGGGACTAGCGGGGCCAATGAGCAGTTCTTC. Amino acids: CATSDGTSGANEQFF.

The chain joins TRBV7-2 to TRBJ2-5, with TRBD2 identical over 8 bases. Germline lookup yields CDR1 SGHTA and CDR2 FQGNSA. The length of the CDR3 is 15 residues. With 2 bases clipped from V and 5 bases from J, the junction kept 7 bases outside the gene matches. The chain's CDR3 is CASSLYGGAEETQYF. In DNA form, the CDR3 reads TGTGCCAGCAGCTTATACGGGGGGGCCGAGGAGACCCAGTACTTC.

The V gene is TRBV7-4, the J gene TRBJ1-4, with 12 bases that match TRBD1. This CDR3 region has 17 residues. The V gene's germline CDR1 is SGHVT and CDR2 SQSDAQ. Trimming took 5 bases from V and 3 from J; bases not matched to a gene: 7. The CDR3 coding sequence is TGTGCCAGCAGCGCGGGACAGGGGGCGACTCCTAATGAAAAACTGTTTTTT. Its translation: CASSAGQGATPNEKLFF.

The chain uses TRBV5-6 and TRBJ2-1; tentatively, D is TRBD1 (6 bases). Germline CDR1 reads SGHDT; CDR2 reads YYEEEE. V dropped 0 bases and J dropped 0 bases, with 7 bases sitting between them. This CDR3 is 15 amino acids long. CDR3 sequence reads: CASSLAGHSYNEQFF. DNA of the CDR3: TGTGCCAGCAGCTTGGCGGGACACTCCTACAATGAGCAGTTCTTC.

The J gene is TRBJ2-7, the V gene TRBV18, with TRBD2 identical over 7 bases. The ends lost 3 bases at V and 7 bases at J; junction bases unmatched: 9. The CDR3 has 14 residues. The germline V gene has CDR1 KGHSH and CDR2 LQKENI. The CDR3 reads CASSPSGGGREQYF. The CDR3 DNA sequence: TGTGCCAGCTCACCCTCCGGCGGGGGTCGAGAGCAGTACTTC.

The J gene is TRBJ1-1, the V gene TRBV7-2; D gene unclear. V lost 3 bases and J 0 bases, leaving 8 bases between the germline ends. The CDR3 consists of 14 residues. Germline V CDR1 and CDR2: SGHTA, FQGNSA. DNA for the CDR3: TGTGCCAGCAGCTTCGGTGGTTTGAACACTGAAGCTTTCTTT. Amino acids: CASSFGGLNTEAFF. Full variable domain (outside the CDR3, taken from reference TRBV7-2 and TRBJ1-1): GAGVSQSPSNKVTEKGKDVELRCDPISGHTALYWYRQSLGQGLEFLIYFQGNSAPDKSGLPSDRFSAERTGGSVSTLTIQRTQQEDSAVYLCASSFGGLNTEAFFGQGTRLTVV.

A few counts support this clone. The V call is TRBV28, the J call TRBJ1-2, with TRBD1 matching 7 bases. Looked up from germline, CDR1 is MDHEN and CDR2 is SYDVKM. This CDR3 has 15 amino acids. V was clipped by 0 bases and J by 4 bases; unmatched bases: 5. CDR3 residues: CASSLWSGGFYGYTF. DNA for the CDR3: TGTGCCAGCAGTTTATGGTCAGGGGGGTTCTATGGCTACACCTTC.